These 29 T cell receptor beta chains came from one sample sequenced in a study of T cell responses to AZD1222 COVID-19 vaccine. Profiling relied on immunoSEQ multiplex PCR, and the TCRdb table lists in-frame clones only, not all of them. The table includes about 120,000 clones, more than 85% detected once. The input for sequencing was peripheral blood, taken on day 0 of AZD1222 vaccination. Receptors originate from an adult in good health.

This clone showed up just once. DNA of the CDR3: TGTGCCAGTAGGAGGCCTGGGGGCACAGATACGCAGTATTTT. Its protein product is CASRRPGGTDTQYF. The chain joins TRBV19 to TRBJ2-3; no clear D gene. The CDR3 extends over 14 amino acids. From germline, CDR1 is LNHDA and CDR2 SQIVND (reference sequence). The V gene lost 6 bases and the J gene lost 1 base, with 11 bases spanning the gap.

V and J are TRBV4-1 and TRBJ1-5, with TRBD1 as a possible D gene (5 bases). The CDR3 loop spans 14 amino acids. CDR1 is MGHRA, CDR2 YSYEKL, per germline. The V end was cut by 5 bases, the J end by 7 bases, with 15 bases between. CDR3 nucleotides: TGCGCCAGCAGCAACCTTCGGGGGAGACAGCCCCAGCATTTT. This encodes CASSNLRGRQPQHF.

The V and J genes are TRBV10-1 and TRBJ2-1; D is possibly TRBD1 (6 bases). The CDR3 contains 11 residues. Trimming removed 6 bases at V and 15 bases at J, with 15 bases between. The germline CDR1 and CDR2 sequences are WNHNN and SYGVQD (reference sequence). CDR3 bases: TGCGCCAGCAGACAGGGTTCGCTGATGTTCTTC. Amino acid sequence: CASRQGSLMFF.

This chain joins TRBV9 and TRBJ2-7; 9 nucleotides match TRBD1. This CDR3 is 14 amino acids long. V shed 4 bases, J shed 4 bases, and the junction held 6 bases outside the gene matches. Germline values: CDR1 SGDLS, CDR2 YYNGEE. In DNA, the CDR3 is TGTGCCAGCAGCTCCGGGACAGGGACTTACGAGCAGTACTTC. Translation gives CASSSGTGTYEQYF.

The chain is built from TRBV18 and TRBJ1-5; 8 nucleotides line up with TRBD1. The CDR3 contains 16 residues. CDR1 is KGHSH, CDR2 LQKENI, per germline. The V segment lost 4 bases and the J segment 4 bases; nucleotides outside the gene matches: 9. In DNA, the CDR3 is TGTGCCAGCTCACTTCGGTCGGACAGGGAGAATCAGCCCCAGCATTTT. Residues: CASSLRSDRENQPQHF. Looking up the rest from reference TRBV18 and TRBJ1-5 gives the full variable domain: NAGVMQNPRHLVRRRGQEARLRCSPMKGHSHVYWYRQLPEEGLKFMVYLQKENIIDESGMPKERFSAEFPKEGPSILRIQQVVRGDSAAYFCASSLRSDRENQPQHFGDGTRLSIL.

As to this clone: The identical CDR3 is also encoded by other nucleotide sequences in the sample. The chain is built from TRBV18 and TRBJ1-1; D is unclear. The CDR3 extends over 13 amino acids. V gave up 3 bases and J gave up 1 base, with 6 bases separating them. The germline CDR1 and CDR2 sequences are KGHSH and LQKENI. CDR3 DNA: TGTGCCAGCTCACCGGGAGCGAACACTGAAGCTTTCTTT. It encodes CASSPGANTEAFF. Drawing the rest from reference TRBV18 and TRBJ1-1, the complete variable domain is NAGVMQNPRHLVRRRGQEARLRCSPMKGHSHVYWYRQLPEEGLKFMVYLQKENIIDESGMPKERFSAEFPKEGPSILRIQQVVRGDSAAYFCASSPGANTEAFFGQGTRLTVV.

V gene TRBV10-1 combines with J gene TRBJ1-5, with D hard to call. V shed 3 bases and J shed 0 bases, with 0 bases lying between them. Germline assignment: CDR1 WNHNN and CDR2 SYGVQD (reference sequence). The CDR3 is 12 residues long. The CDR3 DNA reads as TGCGCCAGCAGTGATAGCAATCAGCCCCAGCATTTT. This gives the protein CASSDSNQPQHF.

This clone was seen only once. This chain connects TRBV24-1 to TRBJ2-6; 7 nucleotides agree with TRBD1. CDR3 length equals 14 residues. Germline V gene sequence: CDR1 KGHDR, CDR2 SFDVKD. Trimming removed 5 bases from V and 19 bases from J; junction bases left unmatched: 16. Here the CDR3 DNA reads TGTGCCACCAGTGGCCCGGGACAGAGACCCTCGCTAACTTTC. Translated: CATSGPGQRPSLTF.

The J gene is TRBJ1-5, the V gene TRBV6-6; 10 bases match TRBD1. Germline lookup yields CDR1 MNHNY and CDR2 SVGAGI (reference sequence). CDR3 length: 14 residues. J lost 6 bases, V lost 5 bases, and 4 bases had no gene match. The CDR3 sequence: CASSRGQGSQPQHF. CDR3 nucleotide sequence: TGTGCCAGCAGTCGGGGACAGGGGAGTCAGCCCCAGCATTTT.

This CDR3 is CASSPWTGEFPSTPQPQHF. Written as DNA, the CDR3 is TGTGCCAGCAGTCCTTGGACAGGGGAGTTTCCCTCGACACCCCAGCCCCAGCATTTT. The rearrangement joins TRBV27 to TRBJ1-5, with 9 bases that match TRBD1. CDR1 is MNHEY and CDR2 is SMNVEV in the germline V gene (reference sequence). V was clipped by 5 bases and J by 7 bases; unmatched bases: 21. This CDR3 is 19 amino acids long.

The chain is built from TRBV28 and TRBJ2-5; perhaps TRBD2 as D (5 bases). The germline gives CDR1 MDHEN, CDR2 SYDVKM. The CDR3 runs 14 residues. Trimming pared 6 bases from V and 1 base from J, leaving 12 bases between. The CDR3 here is CASSRFGVQETQYF. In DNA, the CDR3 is TGTGCCAGCAGCAGGTTCGGGGTCCAAGAGACCCAGTACTTC.

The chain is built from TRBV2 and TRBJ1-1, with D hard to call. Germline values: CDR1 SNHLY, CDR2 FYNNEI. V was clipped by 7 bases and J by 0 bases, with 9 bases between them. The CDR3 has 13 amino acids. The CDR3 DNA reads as TGTGCCAGCAACAGAGACGTGAACACTGAAGCTTTCTTT. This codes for CASNRDVNTEAFF.

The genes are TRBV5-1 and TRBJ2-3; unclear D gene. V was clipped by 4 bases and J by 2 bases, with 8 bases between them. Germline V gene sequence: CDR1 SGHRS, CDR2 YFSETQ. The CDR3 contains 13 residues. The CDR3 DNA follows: TGCGCCAGCAGCACAAGGAACACAGATACGCAGTATTTT. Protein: CASSTRNTDTQYF.

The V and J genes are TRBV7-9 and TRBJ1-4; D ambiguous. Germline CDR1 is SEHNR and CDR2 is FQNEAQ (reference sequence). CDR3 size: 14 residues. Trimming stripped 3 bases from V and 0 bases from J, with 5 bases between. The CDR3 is CASSLRSTNEKLFF. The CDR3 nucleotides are TGTGCCAGCAGCTTGAGATCAACTAATGAAAAACTGTTTTTT. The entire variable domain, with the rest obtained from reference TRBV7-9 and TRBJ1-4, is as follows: DTGVSQNPRHKITKRGQNVTFRCDPISEHNRLYWYRQTLGQGPEFLTYFQNEAQLEKSRLLSDRFSAERPKGSFSTLEIQRTEQGDSAMYLCASSLRSTNEKLFFGSGTQLSVL.

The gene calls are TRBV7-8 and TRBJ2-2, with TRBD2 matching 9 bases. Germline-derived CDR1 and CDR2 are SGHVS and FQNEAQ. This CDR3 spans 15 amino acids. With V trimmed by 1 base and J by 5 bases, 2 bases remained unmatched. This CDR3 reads CASSLGGRGTGELFF. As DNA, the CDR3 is TGTGCCAGCAGCTTAGGCGGGAGGGGGACCGGGGAGCTGTTTTTT.

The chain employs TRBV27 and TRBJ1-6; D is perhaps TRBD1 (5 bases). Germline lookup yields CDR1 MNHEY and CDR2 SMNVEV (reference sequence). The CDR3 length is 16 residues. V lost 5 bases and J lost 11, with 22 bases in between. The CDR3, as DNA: TGTGCCAGCAGTCCCTCCCGGGGGGAGATAATTCCACCCCTCCACTTT. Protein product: CASSPSRGEIIPPLHF.

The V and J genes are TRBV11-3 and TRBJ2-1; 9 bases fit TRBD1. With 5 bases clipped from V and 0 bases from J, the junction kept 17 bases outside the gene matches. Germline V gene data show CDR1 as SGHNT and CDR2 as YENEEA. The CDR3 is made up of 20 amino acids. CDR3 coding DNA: TGTGCCAGCAGCCCTTCTATCTGGGGACAGGGAGAAAGCTCCTACAATGAGCAGTTCTTC. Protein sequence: CASSPSIWGQGESSYNEQFF.

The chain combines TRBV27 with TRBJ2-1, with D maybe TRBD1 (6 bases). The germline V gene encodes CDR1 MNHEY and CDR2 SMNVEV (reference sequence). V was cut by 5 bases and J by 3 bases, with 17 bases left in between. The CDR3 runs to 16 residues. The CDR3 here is CASSAHRNRVYNEQFF. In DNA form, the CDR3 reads TGTGCCAGCAGTGCCCACAGGAACAGGGTCTACAATGAGCAGTTCTTC.

Here the CDR3 reads CASSSTINNPGNEQFF. The CDR3 coding sequence is TGTGCCAGCAGCTCCACCATAAACAACCCGGGAAATGAGCAGTTCTTC. The genes are TRBV28 and TRBJ2-1; D may be TRBD2 (5 bases). The CDR3 totals 16 residues. CDR1 and CDR2 from the germline V gene are MDHEN and SYDVKM. Trimming removed 6 bases from V and 7 bases from J, with 22 bases in between.

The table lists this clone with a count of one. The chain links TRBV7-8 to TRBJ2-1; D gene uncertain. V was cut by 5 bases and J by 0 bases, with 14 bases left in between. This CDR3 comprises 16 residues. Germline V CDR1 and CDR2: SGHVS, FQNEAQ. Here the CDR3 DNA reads TGTGCCAGCAGCCCGACACAATCTAGCTCCTACAATGAGCAGTTCTTC. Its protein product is CASSPTQSSSYNEQFF.

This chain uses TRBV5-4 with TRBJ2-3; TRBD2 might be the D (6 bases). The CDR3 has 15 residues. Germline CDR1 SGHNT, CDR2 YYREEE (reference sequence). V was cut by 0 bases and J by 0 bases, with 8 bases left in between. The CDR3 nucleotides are TGTGCCAGCAGCTTGGCAGGGACTAGCACAGATACGCAGTATTTT. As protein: CASSLAGTSTDTQYF. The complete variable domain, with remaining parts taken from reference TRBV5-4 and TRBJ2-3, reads ETGVTQSPTHLIKTRGQQVTLRCSSQSGHNTVSWYQQALGQGPQFIFQYYREEENGRGNFPPRFSGLQFPNYSSELNVNALELDDSALYLCASSLAGTSTDTQYFGPGTRLTVL.

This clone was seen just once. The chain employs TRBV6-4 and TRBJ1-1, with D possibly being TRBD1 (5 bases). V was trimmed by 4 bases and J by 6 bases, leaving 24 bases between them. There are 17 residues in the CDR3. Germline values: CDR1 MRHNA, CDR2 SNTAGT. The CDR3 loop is CASSVSSFGGKTAEAFF. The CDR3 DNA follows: TGTGCCAGCAGTGTCTCCTCGTTTGGGGGTAAGACCGCTGAAGCTTTCTTT.

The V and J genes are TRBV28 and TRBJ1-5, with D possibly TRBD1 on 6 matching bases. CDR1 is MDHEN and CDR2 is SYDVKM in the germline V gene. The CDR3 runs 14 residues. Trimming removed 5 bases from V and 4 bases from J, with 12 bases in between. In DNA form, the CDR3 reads TGTGCCAGCAGTCCGGCCAGGGGAAATCAGCCCCAGCATTTT. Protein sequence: CASSPARGNQPQHF. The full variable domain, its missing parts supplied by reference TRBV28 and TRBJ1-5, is DVKVTQSSRYLVKRTGEKVFLECVQDMDHENMFWYRQDPGLGLRLIYFSYDVKMKEKGDIPEGYSVSREKKERFSLILESASTNQTSMYLCASSPARGNQPQHFGDGTRLSIL.

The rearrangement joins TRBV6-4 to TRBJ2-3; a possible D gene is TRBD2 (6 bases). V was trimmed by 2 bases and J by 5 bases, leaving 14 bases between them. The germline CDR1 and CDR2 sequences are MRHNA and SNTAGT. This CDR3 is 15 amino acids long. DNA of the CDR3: TGTGCCAGCAGTGACGTCGGCGGGATGGTAGATACGCAGTATTTT. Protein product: CASSDVGGMVDTQYF.

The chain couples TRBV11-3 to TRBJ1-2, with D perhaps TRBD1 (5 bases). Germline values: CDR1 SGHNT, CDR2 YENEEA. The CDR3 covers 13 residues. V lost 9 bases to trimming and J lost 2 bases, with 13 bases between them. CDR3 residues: CARGELRNYGYTF. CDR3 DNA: TGTGCCAGGGGGGAGCTCCGGAACTATGGCTACACCTTC.

CDR3 loop: CSASQLTGGTYEQYF. CDR3 in DNA: TGCAGTGCTAGTCAATTGACAGGGGGCACGTACGAGCAGTACTTC. This chain connects TRBV20-1 to TRBJ2-7; TRBD1 matches 10 bases. The CDR3 has 15 amino acids. Trimming at V came to 3 bases and at J to 4 bases, leaving 9 bases not matched to a gene. Per germline, CDR1 DFQATT and CDR2 SNEGSKA (reference sequence).

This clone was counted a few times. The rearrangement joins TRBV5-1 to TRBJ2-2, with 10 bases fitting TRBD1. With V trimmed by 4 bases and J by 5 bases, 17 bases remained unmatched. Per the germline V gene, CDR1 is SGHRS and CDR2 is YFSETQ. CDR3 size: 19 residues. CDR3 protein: CASSRWTGQGTPGTGELFF. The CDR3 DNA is TGCGCCAGCAGCCGATGGACGGGACAGGGGACCCCGGGGACCGGGGAGCTGTTTTTT. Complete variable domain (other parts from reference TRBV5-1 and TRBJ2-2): KAGVTQTPRYLIKTRGQQVTLSCSPISGHRSVSWYQQTPGQGLQFLFEYFSETQRNKGNFPGRFSGRQFSNSRSEMNVSTLELGDSALYLCASSRWTGQGTPGTGELFFGEGSRLTVL.

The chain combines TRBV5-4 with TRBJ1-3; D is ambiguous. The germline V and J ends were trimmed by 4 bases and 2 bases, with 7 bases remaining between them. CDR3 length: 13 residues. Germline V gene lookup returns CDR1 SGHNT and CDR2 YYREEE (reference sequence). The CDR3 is CASSRETGNTIYF. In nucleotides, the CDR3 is TGTGCCAGCAGCCGGGAAACTGGAAACACCATATATTTT.

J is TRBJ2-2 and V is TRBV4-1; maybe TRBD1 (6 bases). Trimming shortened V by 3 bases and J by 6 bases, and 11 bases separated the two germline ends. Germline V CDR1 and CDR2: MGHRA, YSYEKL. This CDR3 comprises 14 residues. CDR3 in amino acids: CASSQPGHPGELFF. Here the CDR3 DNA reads TGCGCCAGCAGCCAGCCGGGACACCCCGGGGAGCTGTTTTTT.